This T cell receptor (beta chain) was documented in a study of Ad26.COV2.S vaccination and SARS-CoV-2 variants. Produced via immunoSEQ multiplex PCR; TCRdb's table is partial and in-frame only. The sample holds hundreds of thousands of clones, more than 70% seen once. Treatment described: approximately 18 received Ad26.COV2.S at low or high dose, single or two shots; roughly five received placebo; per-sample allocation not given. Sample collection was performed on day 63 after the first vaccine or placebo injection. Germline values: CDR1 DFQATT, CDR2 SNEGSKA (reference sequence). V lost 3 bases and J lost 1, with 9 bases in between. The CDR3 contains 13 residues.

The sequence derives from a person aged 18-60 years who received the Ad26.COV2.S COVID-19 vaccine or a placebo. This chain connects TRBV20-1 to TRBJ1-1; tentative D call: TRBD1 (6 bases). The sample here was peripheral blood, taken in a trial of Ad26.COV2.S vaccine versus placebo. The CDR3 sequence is CSASNRENTEAFF. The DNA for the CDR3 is TGCAGTGCTAGTAACAGGGAGAACACTGAAGCTTTCTTT.